Presented here are 26 T cell receptor beta chains from one specimen sequenced in a study of response to subunit inactivated influenza vaccine. In TCRdb, the RT-PCR reads were re-called with MiXCR into one record per CDR3 protein. The table includes approximately 680,000 distinct CDR3 sequences, 15% to 17% detected once. The sequencing used PBMCs from blood, collected approximately 12 days after vaccination. All receptors derive from a man aged 50 or older who received an inactivated influenza vaccine.

The table lists this clonotype with a few counts. The chain recombines TRBV12-3 or TRBV12-4 with TRBJ2-1; perhaps TRBD2 as D (5 bases). The CDR3 spans 16 residues. V lost 3 bases and J 5 bases, leaving 17 bases between the germline ends. The CDR3 DNA follows: TGTGCCAGCAGTTTGAGTTGGGAGATTGATGACAATGAGCAGTTCTTC. This translates into CASSLSWEIDDNEQFF.

V gene TRBV25-1 combines with J gene TRBJ2-3, with D tentatively TRBD1 or TRBD2 (6 bases each). Per germline, CDR1 MGHDK and CDR2 SYGVNS. CDR3 length: 16 residues. V was clipped by 0 bases and J by 5 bases, with 15 bases between them. DNA of the CDR3: TGTGCCAGCAGTGAATATGTGGGGGGCGCTGTAGATACGCAGTATTTT. It translates to CASSEYVGGAVDTQYF.

This sequence joins TRBV6-1 and TRBJ1-5; no clear D gene. This CDR3 is built from 14 residues. Per the germline V gene, CDR1 is MNHNS and CDR2 is SASEGT. Trimming removed 6 bases at V and 1 base at J, with 10 bases between. Here the CDR3 DNA reads TGTGCCAGCAGCCCTTCCGGGAGCAATCAGCCCCAGCATTTT. Its translation is CASSPSGSNQPQHF.

The chain is built from TRBV5-1 and TRBJ2-2; possibly TRBD2 for D (5 bases). The CDR3 is made up of 15 amino acids. V gave up 0 bases and J gave up 3 bases, with 9 bases separating them. Germline V gives CDR1 SGHRS, CDR2 YFSETQ. This chain's CDR3 is CASSLAGDHTGELFF. DNA of the CDR3: TGCGCCAGCAGCTTGGCCGGGGATCACACCGGGGAGCTGTTTTTT.

This clonotype came up a few times. The chain combines TRBV20-1 with TRBJ1-1; D is perhaps TRBD1 (6 bases). The CDR3 is made up of 14 amino acids. The V gene's germline CDR1 is DFQATT and CDR2 SNEGSKA (reference sequence). Deletions cut 6 bases from V and 1 base from J, with 15 bases between. CDR3 sequence (DNA): TGCAGTGCAAAAGGGGGGGGCAGGAACACTGAAGCTTTCTTT. Translated, it gives CSAKGGGRNTEAFF.

This clonotype was detected a few times. V and J are TRBV23-1 and TRBJ2-1; 9 positions agree with TRBD1. TRBV23-1 is given ORF status, its function remaining uncertain. The CDR3 sequence is 16 residues long. Unmatched junction bases numbered 10, after V lost 3 bases and J lost 7 bases. The CDR3 nucleotides read TGCGCCAGCAGTCACTTTTATACCGACAGGGGGAATGAGCAGTTCTTC. It yields the protein CASSHFYTDRGNEQFF.

The chain recombines TRBV5-1 with TRBJ2-7, with 12 bases aligning to TRBD1. The CDR3 covers 14 residues. In germline, CDR1 is SGHRS, CDR2 YFSETQ. V dropped 7 bases and J dropped 6; count of bases not matched to a gene: 8. The DNA for the CDR3 is TGCGCCAGCTCAGCCGGGACAGGGGGCACCGAGCAGTACTTC. Residues: CASSAGTGGTEQYF.

This clonotype was detected only a few times. The CDR3 region is CASSLDRETYEQYF. The CDR3 bases are TGTGCCAGCAGTTTGGACAGGGAGACCTACGAGCAGTACTTC. The chain carries TRBV12-3 or TRBV12-4 and TRBJ2-7; TRBD1 aligns across 8 bases. Unmatched junction bases numbered 3, after V lost 3 bases and J lost 2 bases. This CDR3 is built from 14 residues.

In this sample, this clonotype turned up a few times. The chain carries TRBV6-2 or TRBV6-3 and TRBJ2-3; 11 positions agree with TRBD2. This CDR3 comprises 14 residues. Germline trimming cut 10 bases from V and 3 bases from J; bases unmatched to any gene: 6. Germline V gives CDR1 MNHEY, CDR2 SVGEGT. The CDR3 nucleotides read TGTGCCACCCTACTAGCGGGGGTTACAGATACGCAGTATTTT. Residues: CATLLAGVTDTQYF.

This clonotype was seen more than once but under ten times. The J gene is TRBJ2-5, the V gene TRBV7-9, with D hard to call. Germline V gene sequence: CDR1 SEHNR, CDR2 FQNEAQ (reference sequence). V was shortened by 5 bases and J by 8 bases, with 15 bases between the two germline ends. CDR3 length: 13 amino acids. CDR3 coding DNA: TGTGCCAGCAGCACCCCAACCAAACTAACCCAGTACTTC. Its protein product is CASSTPTKLTQYF. Looking up the rest from reference TRBV7-9 and TRBJ2-5 gives the full variable domain: DTGVSQNPRHKITKRGQNVTFRCDPISEHNRLYWYRQTLGQGPEFLTYFQNEAQLEKSRLLSDRFSAERPKGSFSTLEIQRTEQGDSAMYLCASSTPTKLTQYFGPGTRLLVL.

The table lists this clonotype with a few counts. V usage is TRBV3-1 and J usage is TRBJ2-2; TRBD2 aligns across 15 bases. The CDR3 is 17 residues long. The V and J ends lost 4 bases and 4 bases, in that order; junction bases with no gene match: 4. Per germline, CDR1 LGHDT and CDR2 YNNKEL (reference sequence). CDR3 region: CASSPGLAGGSTGELFF. CDR3 sequence (DNA): TGTGCCAGCAGCCCGGGACTAGCGGGAGGTAGCACCGGGGAGCTGTTTTTT.

The V call is TRBV12-3 or TRBV12-4, the J call TRBJ1-5; D might be TRBD1 (6 bases). Trimming took off 3 bases at V and 5 bases at J, with 14 bases between the two ends. The CDR3 covers 15 residues. CDR3 region: CASSLGGQMHQPQHF. The DNA of the CDR3 is TGTGCCAGCAGTTTGGGGGGACAAATGCATCAGCCCCAGCATTTT.

The chain carries TRBV20-1 and TRBJ2-5; no firm D call. Germline CDR1 and CDR2: DFQATT and SNEGSKA (reference sequence). With 3 bases removed from V and 0 bases from J, the gap between germline ends came to 5 bases. The CDR3 has 12 residues. The CDR3 nucleotides read TGCAGTGCTAGCACGGACCAAGAGACCCAGTACTTC. Translating it yields CSASTDQETQYF.

The chain uses TRBV2 and TRBJ2-2, with 11 bases that match TRBD1. The CDR3 spans 18 residues. V lost 11 bases to trimming and J lost 0 bases; unmatched junction nucleotides: 14. Looked up from germline, CDR1 is SNHLY and CDR2 is FYNNEI. The CDR3 region is CALCFIPGQGANTGELFF. The CDR3 DNA follows: TGTGCCCTCTGTTTCATACCGGGACAGGGGGCGAACACCGGGGAGCTGTTTTTT.

This clonotype has just a few counts. V gene TRBV10-3 combines with J gene TRBJ2-1; no clear D. CDR3 length equals 15 residues. V was pared by 2 bases and J by 3 bases, with 11 bases between. CDR1 ENHRY and CDR2 SYGVKD come from the germline V gene. In DNA form, the CDR3 reads TGTGCCATCAGTGAGGGGTCTATCTACTACAATGAGCAGTTCTTC. Translation: CAISEGSIYYNEQFF.

This clonotype occurred a few times. The V and J genes are TRBV19 and TRBJ1-6; the D is unclear. Germline V lookup: CDR1 LNHDA, CDR2 SQIVND (reference sequence). V was pared by 5 bases and J by 0 bases, with 11 bases between. CDR3 length equals 16 residues. The CDR3: CASSLSGSSYNSPLHF. The CDR3 DNA reads as TGTGCCAGTAGTTTGAGCGGGAGCTCCTATAATTCACCCCTCCACTTT.

V usage is TRBV6-5 and J usage is TRBJ1-1, with TRBD1 as a possible D gene (6 bases). The CDR3 is made up of 17 amino acids. The germline V gene encodes CDR1 MNHEY and CDR2 SVGAGI. Between the trimmed V and J ends, which lost 2 bases and 0 bases, there was a span of 16 bases. The CDR3 here is CASSYNGQSQMNTEAFF. CDR3 DNA sequence: TGTGCCAGCAGTTACAACGGACAGAGCCAAATGAACACTGAAGCTTTCTTT.

The table lists this clonotype with many counts. The chain is built from TRBV12-3 or TRBV12-4 and TRBJ2-3, with no clear D. V lost 1 base and J lost 1, with 0 bases in between. There are 12 residues in the CDR3. CDR3 nucleotide sequence: TGTGCCAGCAGTTTAGGCACAGATACGCAGTATTTT. Translated: CASSLGTDTQYF.

This chain uses TRBV7-2 with TRBJ1-4; possibly TRBD1 for D (5 bases). CDR1 is SGHTA and CDR2 is FQGNSA in the germline V gene. The CDR3 sequence is 13 residues long. V was cut by 4 bases and J by 13 bases, with 16 bases left in between. CDR3 amino acids: CASSYRRGGGLFF. CDR3 DNA: TGTGCCAGCAGCTACAGGAGGGGTGGGGGACTGTTTTTT.

The genes are TRBV6-2 or TRBV6-3 and TRBJ2-4, with TRBD1 matching over 9 bases. This CDR3 comprises 16 residues. CDR1 and CDR2 (germline): MNHEY, SVGEGT. The junction had 9 bases not matched to a gene; V was cut back by 6 bases and J by 3 bases. In nucleotides, the CDR3 is TGTGCCAGCAGCTATCTGGACAGGGGTTTCAAAAACATTCAGTACTTC. Translated: CASSYLDRGFKNIQYF.

This chain joins TRBV7-9 and TRBJ2-3; 8 bases match TRBD2. Germline CDR1 SEHNR, CDR2 FQNEAQ (reference sequence). With 11 bases clipped from V and 2 bases from J, the junction kept 6 bases outside the gene matches. This CDR3 spans 13 amino acids. CDR3 amino acids: CAVGGGYTDTQYF. Here the CDR3 DNA reads TGTGCCGTAGGCGGGGGGTACACAGATACGCAGTATTTT. Drawing the rest from reference TRBV7-9 and TRBJ2-3, the complete variable domain is DTGVSQNPRHKITKRGQNVTFRCDPISEHNRLYWYRQTLGQGPEFLTYFQNEAQLEKSRLLSDRFSAERPKGSFSTLEIQRTEQGDSAMYLCAVGGGYTDTQYFGPGTRLTVL.

The chain combines TRBV18 with TRBJ2-7; D could derive from TRBD1 or TRBD2 (5 bases each). This CDR3 spans 15 amino acids. Looked up from germline, CDR1 is KGHSH and CDR2 is LQKENI. Trimming cost V 6 bases and J 0 bases, with 15 bases left between them. This CDR3 is CASSPRGASSYEQYF. The CDR3 nucleotides read TGTGCCAGCTCCCCCCGGGGCGCGAGCTCCTACGAGCAGTACTTC.

This clonotype was picked up a small number of times. This chain connects TRBV3-1 to TRBJ2-6; 7 nucleotides align to TRBD1. The CDR3 has 15 residues. Unmatched junction bases numbered 4, after V lost 6 bases and J lost 2 bases. The germline gives CDR1 LGHDT, CDR2 YNNKEL (reference sequence). CDR3 residues: CASRHTGAGANVLTF. CDR3 sequence (DNA): TGTGCCAGCAGGCATACAGGGGCTGGGGCCAACGTCCTGACTTTC.

This clonotype was detected only a few times. The genes are TRBV2 and TRBJ2-7; maybe TRBD1 (6 bases). The CDR3 runs 14 residues. Trimming took 5 bases from V and 5 from J, leaving 16 bases between them. The V gene's germline CDR1 is SNHLY and CDR2 FYNNEI. The CDR3 sequence: CASSRDRLWDEQYF. The CDR3 DNA is TGTGCCAGCAGTCGAGACAGGCTGTGGGACGAGCAGTACTTC.

The V call is TRBV6-2 or TRBV6-3, the J call TRBJ2-7; D possibly uses TRBD1 or TRBD2 (5 bases each). The length of the CDR3 is 13 residues. V dropped 8 bases and J dropped 2 bases, with 13 bases sitting between them. Germline assignment: CDR1 MNHEY and CDR2 SVGEGT. The CDR3 here is CASAFGTTYEQYF. The CDR3, as DNA: TGTGCCAGCGCCTTCGGGACCACCTACGAGCAGTACTTC.

This clonotype has more than one count but fewer than ten. The J gene is TRBJ2-4, the V gene TRBV20-1; a weak D match, TRBD2 (6 bases). Germline CDR1 and CDR2: DFQATT and SNEGSKA (reference sequence). This CDR3 spans 16 amino acids. V was clipped by 5 bases and J by 0 bases, with 17 bases between them. The chain's CDR3 is CSASGTSQLAKNIQYF. DNA of the CDR3: TGCAGTGCTTCCGGGACTTCTCAACTAGCCAAAAACATTCAGTACTTC.